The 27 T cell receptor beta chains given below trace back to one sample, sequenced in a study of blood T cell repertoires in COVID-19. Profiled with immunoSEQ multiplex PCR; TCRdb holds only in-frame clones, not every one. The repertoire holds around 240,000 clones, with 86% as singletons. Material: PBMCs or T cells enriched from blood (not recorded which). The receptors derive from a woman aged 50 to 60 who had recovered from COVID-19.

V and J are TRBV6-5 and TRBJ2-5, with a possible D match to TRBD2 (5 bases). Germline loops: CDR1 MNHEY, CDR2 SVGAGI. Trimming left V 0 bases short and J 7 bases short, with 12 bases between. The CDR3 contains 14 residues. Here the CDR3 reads CASSYSLSEGTQYF. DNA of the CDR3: TGTGCCAGCAGTTACTCGTTGTCCGAGGGGACCCAGTACTTC.

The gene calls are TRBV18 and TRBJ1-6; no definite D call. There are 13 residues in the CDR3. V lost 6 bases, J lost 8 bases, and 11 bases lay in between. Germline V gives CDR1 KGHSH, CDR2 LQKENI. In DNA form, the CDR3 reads TGTGCCAGCTCGCAGGATTCGGATTCACCCCTCCACTTT. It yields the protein CASSQDSDSPLHF.

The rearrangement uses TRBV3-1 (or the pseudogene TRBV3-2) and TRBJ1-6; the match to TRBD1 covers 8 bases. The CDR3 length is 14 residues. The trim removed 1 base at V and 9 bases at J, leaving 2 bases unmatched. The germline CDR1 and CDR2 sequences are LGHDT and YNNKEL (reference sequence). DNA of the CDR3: TGTGCCAGCAGCCAAGGTACAGGGGGTTCACCCCTCCACTTT. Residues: CASSQGTGGSPLHF.

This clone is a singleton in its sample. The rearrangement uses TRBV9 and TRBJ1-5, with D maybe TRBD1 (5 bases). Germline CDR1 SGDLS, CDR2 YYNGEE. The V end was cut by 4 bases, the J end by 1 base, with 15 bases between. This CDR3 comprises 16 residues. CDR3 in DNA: TGTGCCAGCAGCCGCAGGGCCGAAGGGAGCAATCAGCCCCAGCATTTT. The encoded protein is CASSRRAEGSNQPQHF.

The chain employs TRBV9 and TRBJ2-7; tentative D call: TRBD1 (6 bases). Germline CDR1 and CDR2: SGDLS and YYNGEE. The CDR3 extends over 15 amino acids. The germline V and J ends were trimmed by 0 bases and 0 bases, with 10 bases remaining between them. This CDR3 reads CASSVDGTLSYEQYF. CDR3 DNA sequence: TGTGCCAGCAGCGTAGACGGGACACTCTCCTACGAGCAGTACTTC.

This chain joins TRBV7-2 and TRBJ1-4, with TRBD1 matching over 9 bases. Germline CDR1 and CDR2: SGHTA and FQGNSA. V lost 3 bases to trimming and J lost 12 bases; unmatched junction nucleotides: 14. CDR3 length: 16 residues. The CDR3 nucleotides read TGTGCCAGCAGCTTCATAGGGACAGGGACCTATGGTGAACTGTTTTTT. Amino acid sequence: CASSFIGTGTYGELFF.

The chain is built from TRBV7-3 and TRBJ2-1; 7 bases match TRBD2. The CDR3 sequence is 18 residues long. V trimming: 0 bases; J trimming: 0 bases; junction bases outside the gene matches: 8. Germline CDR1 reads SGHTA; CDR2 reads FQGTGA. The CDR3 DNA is TGTGCCAGCAGCTTAACCACCTCAGCGGGACGCTCCTACAATGAGCAGTTCTTC. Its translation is CASSLTTSAGRSYNEQFF.

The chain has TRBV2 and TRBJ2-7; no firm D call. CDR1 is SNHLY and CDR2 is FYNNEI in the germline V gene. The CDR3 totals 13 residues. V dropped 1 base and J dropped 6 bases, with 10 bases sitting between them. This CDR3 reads CASSEEQATEQYF. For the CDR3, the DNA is TGTGCCAGCAGTGAAGAGCAGGCCACCGAGCAGTACTTC.

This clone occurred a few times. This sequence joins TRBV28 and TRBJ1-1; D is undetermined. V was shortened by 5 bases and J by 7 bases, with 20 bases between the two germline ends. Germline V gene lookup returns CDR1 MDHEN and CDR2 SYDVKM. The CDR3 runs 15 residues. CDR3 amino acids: CASSLSGTAANEAFF. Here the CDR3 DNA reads TGTGCCAGCAGTCTTTCGGGTACGGCAGCCAATGAAGCTTTCTTT. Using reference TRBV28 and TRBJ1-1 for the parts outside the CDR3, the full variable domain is DVKVTQSSRYLVKRTGEKVFLECVQDMDHENMFWYRQDPGLGLRLIYFSYDVKMKEKGDIPEGYSVSREKKERFSLILESASTNQTSMYLCASSLSGTAANEAFFGQGTRLTVV.

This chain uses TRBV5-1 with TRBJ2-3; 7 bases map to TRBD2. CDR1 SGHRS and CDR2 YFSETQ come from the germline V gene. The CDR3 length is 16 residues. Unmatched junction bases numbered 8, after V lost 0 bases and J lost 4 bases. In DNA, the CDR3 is TGCGCCAGCAGCTTGGGGGGAGGGAGCGTCGCAGATACGCAGTATTTT. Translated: CASSLGGGSVADTQYF.

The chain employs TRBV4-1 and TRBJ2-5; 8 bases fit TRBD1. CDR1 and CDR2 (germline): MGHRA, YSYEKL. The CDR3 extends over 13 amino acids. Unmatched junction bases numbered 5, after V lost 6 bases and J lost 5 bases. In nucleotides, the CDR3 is TGCGCCAGCAGGGGGACAGGAGGGGAGACCCAGTACTTC. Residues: CASRGTGGETQYF.

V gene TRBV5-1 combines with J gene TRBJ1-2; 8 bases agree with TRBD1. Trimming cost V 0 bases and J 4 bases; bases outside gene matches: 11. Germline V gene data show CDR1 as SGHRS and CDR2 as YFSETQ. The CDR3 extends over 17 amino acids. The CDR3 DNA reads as TGCGCCAGCAGCTTGGCTGTGGGGACAGGCGGGGGCTATGGCTACACCTTC. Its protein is CASSLAVGTGGGYGYTF.

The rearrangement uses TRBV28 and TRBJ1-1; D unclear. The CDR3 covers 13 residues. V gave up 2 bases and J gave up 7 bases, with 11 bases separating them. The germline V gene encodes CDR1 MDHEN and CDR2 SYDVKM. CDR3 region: CASSLNRILEAFF. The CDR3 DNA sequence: TGTGCCAGCAGTTTAAACCGAATACTTGAAGCTTTCTTT.

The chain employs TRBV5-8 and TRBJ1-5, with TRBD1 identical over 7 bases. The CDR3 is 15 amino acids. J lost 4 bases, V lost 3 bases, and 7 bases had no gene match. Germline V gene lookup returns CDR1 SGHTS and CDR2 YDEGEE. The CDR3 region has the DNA TGTGCCAGCAGCTCCTCCGGGACAGTGAATCAGCCCCAGCATTTT. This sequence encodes CASSSSGTVNQPQHF.

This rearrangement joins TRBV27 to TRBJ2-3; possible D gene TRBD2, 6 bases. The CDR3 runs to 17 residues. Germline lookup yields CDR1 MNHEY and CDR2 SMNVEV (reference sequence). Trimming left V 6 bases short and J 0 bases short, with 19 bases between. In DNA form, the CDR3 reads TGTGCCAGCAGCGCCGAGAGACTAGTCCTAAGCACAGATACGCAGTATTTT. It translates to CASSAERLVLSTDTQYF.

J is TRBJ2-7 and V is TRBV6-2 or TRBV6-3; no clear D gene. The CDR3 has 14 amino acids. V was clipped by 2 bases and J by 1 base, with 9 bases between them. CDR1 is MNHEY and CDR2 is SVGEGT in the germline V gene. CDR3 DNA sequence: TGTGCCAGCAGTTACGGGCAGGCATCCTACGAGCAGTACTTC. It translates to CASSYGQASYEQYF.

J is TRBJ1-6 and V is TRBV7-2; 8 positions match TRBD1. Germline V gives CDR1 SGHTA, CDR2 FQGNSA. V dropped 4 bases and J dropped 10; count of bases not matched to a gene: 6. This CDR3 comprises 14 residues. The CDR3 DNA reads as TGTGCCAGCAGCTCGGGACAGGTTGGCTCACCCCTCCACTTT. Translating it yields CASSSGQVGSPLHF.

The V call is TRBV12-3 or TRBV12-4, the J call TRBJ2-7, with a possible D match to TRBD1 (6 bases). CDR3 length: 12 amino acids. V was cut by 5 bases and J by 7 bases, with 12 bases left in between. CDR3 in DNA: TGTGCCAGCAGTCTACAGGGCCTGGAGCAGTACTTC. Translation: CASSLQGLEQYF.

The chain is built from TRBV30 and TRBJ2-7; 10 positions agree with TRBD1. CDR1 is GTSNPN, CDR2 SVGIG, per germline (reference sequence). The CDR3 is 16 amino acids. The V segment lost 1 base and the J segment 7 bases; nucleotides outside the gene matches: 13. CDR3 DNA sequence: TGTGCCTGGAGTGGACCGGGACAGGGGTGGTTGAGAGAGCAGTACTTC. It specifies CAWSGPGQGWLREQYF.

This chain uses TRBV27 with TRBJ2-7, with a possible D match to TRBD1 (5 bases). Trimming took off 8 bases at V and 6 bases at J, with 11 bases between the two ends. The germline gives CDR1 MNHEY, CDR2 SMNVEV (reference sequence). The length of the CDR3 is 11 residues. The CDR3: CASGRVGEQYF. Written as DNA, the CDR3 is TGTGCCAGCGGCAGGGTAGGCGAGCAGTACTTC.

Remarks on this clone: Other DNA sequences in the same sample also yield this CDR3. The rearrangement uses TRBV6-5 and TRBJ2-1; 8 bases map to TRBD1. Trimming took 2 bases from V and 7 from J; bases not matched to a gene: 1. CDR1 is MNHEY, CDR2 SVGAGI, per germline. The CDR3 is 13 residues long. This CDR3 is CASSYDRGNEQFF. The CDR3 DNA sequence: TGTGCCAGCAGTTACGACAGGGGAAATGAGCAGTTCTTC.

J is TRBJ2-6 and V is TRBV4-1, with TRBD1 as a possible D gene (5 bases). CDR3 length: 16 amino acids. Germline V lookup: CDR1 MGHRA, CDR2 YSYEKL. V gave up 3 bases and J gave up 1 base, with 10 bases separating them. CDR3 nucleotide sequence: TGCGCCAGCAGCCAGTCCCAGGGATCTGGGGCCAACGTCCTGACTTTC. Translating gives CASSQSQGSGANVLTF.

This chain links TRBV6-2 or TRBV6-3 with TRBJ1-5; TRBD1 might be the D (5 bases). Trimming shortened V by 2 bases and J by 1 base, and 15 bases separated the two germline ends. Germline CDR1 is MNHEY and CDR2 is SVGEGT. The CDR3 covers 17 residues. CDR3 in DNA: TGTGCCAGCAGTTACATTCTCGCAGGGAACAGCAATCAGCCCCAGCATTTT. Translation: CASSYILAGNSNQPQHF.

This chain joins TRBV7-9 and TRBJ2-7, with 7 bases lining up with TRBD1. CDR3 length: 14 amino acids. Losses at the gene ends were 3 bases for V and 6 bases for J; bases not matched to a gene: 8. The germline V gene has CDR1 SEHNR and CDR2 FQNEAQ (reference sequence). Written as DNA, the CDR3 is TGTGCCAGCAGCTTTGAGACAGGGAACAGCGAGCAGTACTTC. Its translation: CASSFETGNSEQYF.

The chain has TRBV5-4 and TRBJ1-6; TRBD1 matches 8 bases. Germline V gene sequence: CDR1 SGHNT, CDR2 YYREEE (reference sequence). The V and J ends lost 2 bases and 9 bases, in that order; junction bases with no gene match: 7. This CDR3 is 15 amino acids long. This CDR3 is CASSFATGGSSPLHF. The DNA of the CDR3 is TGTGCCAGCAGCTTCGCCACAGGGGGTAGTTCACCCCTCCACTTT.

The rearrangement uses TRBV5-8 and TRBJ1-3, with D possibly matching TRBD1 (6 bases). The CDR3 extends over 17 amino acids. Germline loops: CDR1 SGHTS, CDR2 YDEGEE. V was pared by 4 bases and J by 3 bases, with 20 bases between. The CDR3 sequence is CASSGGHLISSGNTIYF. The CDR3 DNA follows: TGTGCCAGCAGCGGGGGACATCTGATTTCAAGTGGAAACACCATATATTTT.

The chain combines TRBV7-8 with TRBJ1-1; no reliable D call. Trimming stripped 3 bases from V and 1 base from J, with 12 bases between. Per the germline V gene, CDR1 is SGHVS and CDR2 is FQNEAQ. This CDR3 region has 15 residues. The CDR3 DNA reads TGTGCCAGCAGCTTTGGCCGGGTTTCGAACACTGAAGCTTTCTTT. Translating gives CASSFGRVSNTEAFF.